These T cell receptor beta chains were read from a single sample in a study of blood T cell repertoires in COVID-19. Sequencing was performed with immunoSEQ multiplex PCR; in TCRdb, only in-frame clones are kept and a portion is missing. The data hold 80,000 to 100,000 clones, with 80% observed a single time. Sequenced: peripheral blood. The receptors shown here come from an older woman with acute or convalescent COVID-19. CDR3s include the opening cysteine and the closing phenylalanine or tryptophan. D genes are given only for firm matches.

>-|TRBJ2-2|TRBV7-3
CASRVTTNTGELFF
TGTGCCAGCAGAGTGACTACGAACACCGGGGAGCTGTTTTTT
>-|TRBJ2-1|TRBV5-1
CASSLAGDNEQFF
TGCGCCAGCAGCTTGGCCGGTGACAATGAGCAGTTCTTC
>-|TRBJ2-1|TRBV25-1
CASSEGGAGEQFF
TGTGCCAGCAGTGAAGGGGGGGCGGGTGAGCAGTTCTTC
>TRBD1|TRBJ2-7|TRBV10-2
CASRGQGYEQYF
TGCGCCAGCCGGGGACAGGGCTACGAGCAGTACTTC
>TRBD1|TRBJ2-1|TRBV5-1
CASSGAQGPGYNEQFF
TGCGCCAGCAGCGGCGCACAGGGGCCTGGCTACAATGAGCAGTTCTTC
>-|TRBJ1-1|TRBV27
CASSLARPRGVAFF
TGTGCCAGCAGTTTAGCCCGGCCTCGGGGGGTAGCTTTCTTT
>-|TRBJ2-7|TRBV11-2
CASSRPGGREQYF
TGTGCCAGCAGCCGCCCCGGGGGGCGCGAGCAGTACTTC
>TRBD2|TRBJ2-3|TRBV7-3
CASSNGVREATDTQYF
TGTGCCAGCAGTAACGGAGTGCGGGAGGCCACAGATACGCAGTATTTT
>TRBD1|TRBJ2-7|TRBV7-2
CASSPDRGAYEQYF
TGTGCCAGCAGTCCGGACAGGGGCGCCTACGAGCAGTACTTC
>-|TRBJ1-5|TRBV5-1
CASSLGQGDNQPQHF
TGCGCCAGCAGCTTGGGGCAGGGCGACAATCAGCCCCAGCATTTT
>-|TRBJ1-4|TRBV5-1
CASSSRTEGEKLFF
TGCGCCAGCAGCAGCCGGACGGAGGGGGAAAAACTGTTTTTT
>TRBD1|TRBJ1-1|TRBV19
CASSDGTGKTEAFF
TGTGCCAGTAGTGACGGGACAGGGAAGACTGAAGCTTTCTTT
>-|TRBJ2-1|TRBV6-5
CASSLNNEQFF
TGTGCCAGCAGCCTTAACAATGAGCAGTTCTTC